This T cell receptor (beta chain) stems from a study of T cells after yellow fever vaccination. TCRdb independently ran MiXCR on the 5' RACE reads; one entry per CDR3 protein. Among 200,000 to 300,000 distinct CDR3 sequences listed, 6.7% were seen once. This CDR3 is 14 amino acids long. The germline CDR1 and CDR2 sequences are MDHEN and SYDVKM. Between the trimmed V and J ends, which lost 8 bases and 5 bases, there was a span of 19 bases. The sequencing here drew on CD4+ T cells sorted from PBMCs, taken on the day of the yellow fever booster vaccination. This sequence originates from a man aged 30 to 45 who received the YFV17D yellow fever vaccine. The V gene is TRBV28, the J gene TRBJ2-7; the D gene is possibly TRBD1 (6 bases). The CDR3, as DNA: TGTGCCAGCCGTGGGGGCACGAGAGGGAACGAGCAGTACTTC. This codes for CASRGGTRGNEQYF.